This TCR beta chain was profiled in a study of T cell changes during pregnancy in multiple sclerosis. The method was immunoSEQ multiplex PCR; TCRdb's version includes in-frame clones alone and lacks a portion of them. This table has roughly 90,000 clones, approximately 92% appearing once. Germline V gene sequence: CDR1 MGHRA, CDR2 YSYEKL. This CDR3 spans 15 amino acids. The V segment lost 4 bases and the J segment 3 bases; nucleotides outside the gene matches: 5. The receptor comes from a female donor with multiple sclerosis, enrolled in a pregnancy study. The V call is TRBV4-1, the J call TRBJ2-7; 11 nucleotides line up with TRBD2. Here the sequenced sample was peripheral blood, taken in the first trimester of pregnancy. The CDR3 region is CASSPIAGGSYEQYF. Written as DNA, the CDR3 is TGCGCCAGCAGCCCCATAGCGGGGGGGAGCTACGAGCAGTACTTC.